One sample yielded the 31 T cell receptor beta chains listed below, sequenced in a study of regulatory T cells in long-lasting Graves disease (dated by TCRdb to the early 2020s). Libraries came from multiplex PCR. Sequencing used an Illumina HiSeq 4000. TCR beta libraries were built with iRepertoire HTBI primers and Arm-PCR amplification of CDR3 regions. Clones were called with MiXCR by TCRdb after fastp trimmed the public reads at Q25, and only in-frame beta chains were retained. Merged by CDR3 protein, the rows form single entries marked with the most common genes and DNA. The sample data list about 330,000 distinct CDR3 sequences, and 15% to 20% of these were observed just once. Clones ranked in the top ten supply 20% of the sample. The sample's time point label, decoded: newly diagnosed GD, antithyroid drugs for less than 3 months. RNA was extracted from PBMCs in TRIzol for both TCR sequencing and RNA sequencing.

These records were also assigned to another study, of T cells in Graves' hyperthyroidism and ophthalmopathy.

Sequences were derived from peripheral blood mononuclear cells (PBMCs), sampled at new diagnosis, from a patient treated with antithyroid drugs. These receptors originate from a woman between 18 and 30 years old with Graves disease. Donor details come from another sample of the same person, matched by shared clones.

This clonotype was picked up many times. This chain connects TRBV6-1 to TRBJ1-1; D gene unclear. The V gene lost 3 bases and the J gene lost 5 bases, with 10 bases spanning the gap. Germline lookup yields CDR1 MNHNS and CDR2 SASEGT. This CDR3 has 13 residues. In DNA form, the CDR3 reads TGTGCCAGCAGTGATACAGTGGGGACTGAAGCTTTCTTT. It encodes CASSDTVGTEAFF.

Ten or more counts support this clonotype. V and J are TRBV2 and TRBJ2-7; D call uncertain. In germline, CDR1 is SNHLY, CDR2 FYNNEI. The germline V and J ends were trimmed by 2 bases and 5 bases, with 16 bases remaining between them. This CDR3 comprises 15 residues. The CDR3 here is CASSEFRRSRDEQYF. CDR3 DNA sequence: TGTGCCAGCAGTGAATTCAGGCGCTCACGGGACGAGCAGTACTTC. The full variable domain, its missing parts supplied by reference TRBV2 and TRBJ2-7, is EPEVTQTPSHQVTQMGQEVILRCVPISNHLYFYWYRQILGQKVEFLVSFYNNEISEKSEIFDDQFSVERPDGSNFTLKIRSTKLEDSAMYFCASSEFRRSRDEQYFGPGTRLTVT.

Many counts were recorded for this clonotype. The rearrangement joins TRBV30 to TRBJ2-7; 11 bases line up with TRBD1. The CDR3 spans 15 residues. Looked up from germline, CDR1 is GTSNPN and CDR2 is SVGIG (reference sequence). With 1 base clipped from V and 5 bases from J, the junction kept 7 bases outside the gene matches. The CDR3 is CAWSAGTGGTDEQYF. CDR3 sequence (DNA): TGTGCCTGGAGTGCTGGGACAGGGGGAACGGACGAGCAGTACTTC.

This clonotype has only a few counts. The V gene is TRBV20-1, the J gene TRBJ2-1, with 10 positions matching TRBD2. This CDR3 has 15 residues. CDR1 is DFQATT, CDR2 SNEGSKA, per germline (reference sequence). V lost 5 bases and J lost 4; bases outside the gene matches: 8. The CDR3 here is CSAQDTSGVYNEQFF. For the CDR3, the DNA is TGCAGTGCTCAAGATACTAGCGGGGTGTACAATGAGCAGTTCTTC.

A remark on this clonotype: A junction boundary mismatches the germline segment, possibly from a read error. The chain joins TRBV18 to TRBJ2-6; D gene ambiguous. Germline loops: CDR1 KGHSH, CDR2 LQKENI. The CDR3 has 15 amino acids. The CDR3 is CASSRADALGNVLTF. The CDR3 nucleotides read TGTGCCAGCTCACGGGCGGACGCTCTGGGTAACGTCCTGACTTTT.

The chain uses TRBV9 and TRBJ2-6; TRBD2 might be the D (5 bases). V lost 7 bases and J 0 bases, leaving 5 bases between the germline ends. The V gene's germline CDR1 is SGDLS and CDR2 YYNGEE. The CDR3 is 13 amino acids. In DNA form, the CDR3 reads TGTGCCAGCGGACTCTCTGGGGCCAACGTCCTGACTTTC. This sequence encodes CASGLSGANVLTF.

This clonotype appeared many times. This chain uses TRBV3-1 with TRBJ1-1; D call uncertain. There are 13 residues in the CDR3. The V and J ends lost 10 bases and 5 bases respectively, with 17 bases between them. Germline-derived CDR1 and CDR2 are LGHDT and YNNKEL (reference sequence). CDR3: CATAQALGTEAFF. In DNA form, the CDR3 reads TGTGCCACTGCTCAGGCCTTGGGGACTGAAGCTTTCTTT.

This chain connects TRBV28 to TRBJ2-1; TRBD2 aligns across 10 bases. Germline CDR1 and CDR2: MDHEN and SYDVKM. The V segment lost 4 bases and the J segment 9 bases; nucleotides outside the gene matches: 6. This CDR3 contains 14 residues. This CDR3 is CASSSPSGSGEQFF. The CDR3 DNA reads as TGTGCCAGCAGTTCCCCTAGCGGGAGTGGTGAGCAGTTCTTC.

On this clonotype: This is likely an artifact of a read error, given a far larger clone one base away. This chain uses TRBV24-1 with TRBJ2-7, with 15 bases fitting TRBD2. This CDR3 contains 17 residues. J gave up 7 bases and V 2 bases, and 8 bases lay outside the gene matches. Germline-derived CDR1 and CDR2 are KGHDR and SFDVKD. As DNA, the CDR3 is TGTGCCACCAGTGATTCCGGGACTAGCGGGAGGTACAATGAGCAGTACTTC. It yields the protein CATSDSGTSGRYNEQYF.

This clonotype was seen a few times. The chain joins TRBV5-1 to TRBJ2-7; TRBD2 matches at 13 bases. Germline loops: CDR1 SGHRS, CDR2 YFSETQ. This CDR3 has 18 residues. V lost 3 bases, J lost 0 bases, and 9 bases stayed unmatched. The CDR3 region has the DNA TGCGCCAGCAGCTCAACCGGGACTAGCGGGACCCGCTCCTACGAGCAGTACTTC. Residues: CASSSTGTSGTRSYEQYF. The full variable domain, rest sourced from reference TRBV5-1 and TRBJ2-7, is KAGVTQTPRYLIKTRGQQVTLSCSPISGHRSVSWYQQTPGQGLQFLFEYFSETQRNKGNFPGRFSGRQFSNSRSEMNVSTLELGDSALYLCASSSTGTSGTRSYEQYFGPGTRLTVT.

At least ten counts were recorded for this clonotype. V and J are TRBV5-1 and TRBJ2-3; D possibly corresponds to TRBD2 (5 bases). This CDR3 is 16 amino acids long. V was pared by 0 bases and J by 4 bases, with 15 bases between. CDR1 and CDR2 (germline): SGHRS, YFSETQ. The CDR3, as DNA: TGCGCCAGCAGCTTGGCCCTAGCCTCTGATGCAGATACGCAGTATTTT. It translates to CASSLALASDADTQYF.

This clonotype has a handful of counts. The V and J genes are TRBV4-1 and TRBJ1-5; D remains unclear. The CDR3 sequence is 14 residues long. Germline CDR1 MGHRA, CDR2 YSYEKL. The V end was cut by 0 bases, the J end by 4 bases, with 7 bases between. The CDR3 sequence: CASSQDFRNQPQHF. The CDR3 region has the DNA TGCGCCAGCAGCCAAGATTTCAGAAATCAGCCCCAGCATTTT.

A single count supports this clonotype. This may stem from a read error, because a much larger clone lies one nucleotide away. This rearrangement joins TRBV15 to TRBJ1-1; unclear D gene. CDR3 length: 13 residues. Germline V lookup: CDR1 LNHNV, CDR2 YYDKDF (reference sequence). The CDR3 protein is CAASELRTVPAFF. CDR3 coding DNA: TGTGCCGCCAGCGAACTAAGGACGGTGCCGGCTTTCTTT.

Many counts were recorded for this clonotype. This chain connects TRBV7-3 to TRBJ1-1; tentatively, D is TRBD1 (6 bases). The CDR3 totals 14 residues. Trimming removed 2 bases from V and 6 bases from J, with 13 bases in between. Germline CDR1 and CDR2: SGHTA and FQGTGA. CDR3: CASSLRGAPAEAFF. The CDR3 DNA reads TGTGCCAGCAGCTTACGGGGGGCGCCTGCTGAAGCTTTCTTT.

This clonotype has a count of ten or more. The V gene is TRBV2, the J gene TRBJ2-3; TRBD2 matches at 14 bases. The CDR3 totals 15 residues. The ends lost 6 bases at V and 6 bases at J; junction bases unmatched: 5. The germline V gene encodes CDR1 SNHLY and CDR2 FYNNEI. CDR3 in amino acids: CASSARLAGGDTQYF. For the CDR3, the DNA is TGTGCCAGCAGCGCCCGACTAGCGGGAGGGGATACGCAGTATTTT.

This clonotype was seen a few times. The rearrangement uses TRBV6-1 and TRBJ2-1, with 8 bases that match TRBD1. CDR1 and CDR2 from the germline V gene are MNHNS and SASEGT. This CDR3 contains 13 residues. V trimming: 3 bases; J trimming: 7 bases; junction bases outside the gene matches: 2. CDR3 loop: CASSDDRGNEQFF. Here the CDR3 DNA reads TGTGCCAGCAGTGACGACAGGGGAAATGAGCAGTTCTTC.

Many counts were recorded for this clonotype. The V call is TRBV9, the J call TRBJ1-1; TRBD1 is a possible D gene (6 bases). The V end lost 4 bases, the J end lost 4 bases, and 11 bases lay between the germline ends. The length of the CDR3 is 13 residues. Germline loops: CDR1 SGDLS, CDR2 YYNGEE. The CDR3 here is CASSPTGITEAFF. The CDR3 DNA is TGTGCCAGCAGCCCAACAGGGATCACTGAAGCTTTCTTT.

The rearrangement uses TRBV20-1 and TRBJ1-1; 9 bases are shared with TRBD1. This CDR3 has 14 residues. From germline, CDR1 is DFQATT and CDR2 SNEGSKA (reference sequence). The V gene end was trimmed by 5 bases and the J gene end by 1 base; junction bases not matched to a gene: 5. The CDR3 sequence is CSAFTGGQNTEAFF. In DNA form, the CDR3 reads TGCAGTGCTTTCACAGGGGGCCAGAACACTGAAGCTTTCTTT.

As for this clonotype: A read error may explain this, as a much larger clone is one base away. The chain links TRBV7-2 to TRBJ2-1, with 12 bases aligning to TRBD2. The J call may be incorrect, as the DNA end agrees better with TRBJ2-5. The germline V gene has CDR1 SGHTA and CDR2 FQGNSA. The CDR3 covers 16 residues. CDR3 DNA sequence: TGTGCCAGCAGGACCCGGACTAGCGGGGTGGGGGAGACCCAGTACTTC. Translated: CASRTRTSGVGETQYF.

The V gene is TRBV7-9, the J gene TRBJ2-1, with TRBD2 identical over 9 bases. The germline CDR1 and CDR2 sequences are SEHNR and FQNEAQ (reference sequence). The V gene end was trimmed by 0 bases and the J gene end by 12 bases; junction bases not matched to a gene: 3. There are 13 residues in the CDR3. The CDR3 here is CASSLAAGGGQFF. In DNA form, the CDR3 reads TGTGCCAGCAGCTTAGCGGCGGGGGGGGGGCAGTTCTTC.

The chain has TRBV6-1 and TRBJ1-3; TRBD1 is a possible D gene (5 bases). Germline V gene lookup returns CDR1 MNHNS and CDR2 SASEGT. The CDR3 contains 16 residues. Trimming shortened V by 6 bases and J by 1 base, and 16 bases separated the two germline ends. This chain's CDR3 is CASRGDITGSGNTIYF. DNA of the CDR3: TGTGCCAGCAGGGGGGATATAACCGGGTCTGGAAACACCATATATTTT.

The chain joins TRBV11-3 to TRBJ2-5; a possible D gene is TRBD2 (5 bases). V gave up 5 bases and J gave up 3 bases, with 19 bases separating them. This CDR3 has 16 residues. Germline V gene data show CDR1 as SGHNT and CDR2 as YENEEA. CDR3 nucleotides: TGTGCCAGCAGCCGAGGGTCGGGAATTGGGGAAGAGACCCAGTACTTC. It yields the protein CASSRGSGIGEETQYF.

The chain links TRBV4-1 to TRBJ2-7; D possibly corresponds to TRBD1 (6 bases). Germline V gives CDR1 MGHRA, CDR2 YSYEKL. CDR3 size: 13 residues. The V gene lost 3 bases and the J gene lost 5 bases, with 11 bases spanning the gap. CDR3 sequence reads: CASSQVTGNEQYF. CDR3 bases: TGCGCCAGCAGCCAGGTAACAGGGAACGAGCAGTACTTC.

This clonotype was counted only a few times. V and J are TRBV19 and TRBJ1-1, with a possible D match to TRBD1 (6 bases). This CDR3 spans 14 amino acids. Germline CDR1 reads LNHDA; CDR2 reads SQIVND (reference sequence). V gave up 11 bases and J gave up 4 bases, with 20 bases separating them. The CDR3 spells CAGRGGNRSTEAFF. CDR3 bases: TGTGCCGGAAGGGGGGGGAATAGGAGCACTGAAGCTTTCTTT.

This clonotype was seen many times. The rearrangement links TRBV20-1 to TRBJ1-1; 8 positions match TRBD1. The CDR3 has 14 residues. V shed 6 bases and J 3 bases; nucleotides not matched to a gene: 9. Germline values: CDR1 DFQATT, CDR2 SNEGSKA (reference sequence). The CDR3 DNA sequence: TGCAGTGCCCCTAGGACAGGGACGGACACTGAAGCTTTCTTT. Its protein product is CSAPRTGTDTEAFF.

Many counts were recorded for this clonotype. The chain links TRBV27 to TRBJ2-5; 8 bases are shared with TRBD1. J gave up 7 bases and V 9 bases, and 10 bases lay outside the gene matches. The CDR3 length is 13 residues. In germline, CDR1 is MNHEY, CDR2 SMNVEV (reference sequence). As DNA, the CDR3 is TGTGCCAGTCGACCCGGGACAGGTGGGACCCAGTACTTC. Its protein product is CASRPGTGGTQYF.

This clonotype was seen many times. The J gene is TRBJ2-1, the V gene TRBV7-6, with a weak D call TRBD1 (5 bases). Germline CDR1 is SGHVS and CDR2 is FNYEAQ. V lost 2 bases, J lost 8 bases, and 13 bases lay in between. The CDR3 is 14 amino acids. CDR3: CASSLPTDRDEQFF. The CDR3 nucleotides read TGTGCCAGCAGCTTACCGACAGACCGGGATGAGCAGTTCTTC.

This clonotype was picked up many times. The CDR3 reads CASSHADRPNTEAFF. The CDR3 DNA is TGTGCCAGCAGCCACGCTGACAGACCGAACACTGAAGCTTTCTTT. V usage is TRBV3-1 and J usage is TRBJ1-1; D is perhaps TRBD1 (5 bases). The germline V and J ends were trimmed by 3 bases and 1 base, with 12 bases remaining between them. There are 15 residues in the CDR3. Germline CDR1 is LGHDT and CDR2 is YNNKEL (reference sequence).

In regard to this clonotype: A read error is possible here, since a much larger clone lies one base away. This chain uses TRBV6-2 or TRBV6-3 with TRBJ2-7; TRBD1 aligns across 7 bases. CDR1 is MNHEY, CDR2 SVGEGT, per germline. The V gene end was trimmed by 5 bases and the J gene end by 11 bases; junction bases not matched to a gene: 15. The CDR3 consists of 14 residues. The CDR3 nucleotides read TGTGCCAGCAGTGCTCTAACAGGGGCGGTTGAGGAGTACTTC. As protein: CASSALTGAVEEYF.

The chain links TRBV29-1 to TRBJ2-5; 9 nucleotides line up with TRBD1. J gave up 6 bases and V 6 bases, and 11 bases lay outside the gene matches. The germline CDR1 and CDR2 sequences are SQVTM and ANQGSEA. The CDR3 sequence is 14 residues long. The CDR3 reads CSVDLLQGAQTQYF. In DNA, the CDR3 is TGCAGCGTCGACCTCTTACAGGGGGCGCAGACCCAGTACTTC.

This clonotype was observed a handful of times. The V gene is TRBV7-2, the J gene TRBJ1-1, with D unclear. V was clipped by 6 bases and J by 1 base, with 15 bases between them. Germline CDR1 SGHTA, CDR2 FQGNSA. This CDR3 comprises 15 residues. CDR3 sequence: CASRPPESSNTEAFF. The CDR3 DNA follows: TGTGCCAGCAGACCCCCGGAGTCCTCGAACACTGAAGCTTTCTTT.